Below, one T cell receptor beta chain is given with its context. At least ten counts were recorded for this clonotype. Its antigen has not been determined. There are no base qualities to consult, and no much larger clone falls within one base. Stable Graves' hyperthyroidism was defined as no progression to ophthalmopathy during 18 months of follow-up. Hyperthyroidism patients were newly diagnosed, had a disease duration of under 2 months, and were aged 18 to 65 years. The study excluded patients with uncontrolled infections, other autoimmune diseases, pregnancy or lactation. Diagnoses relied on clinical symptoms, serum thyroxine and TRAb, thyroid ultrasound and orbital computed tomography. Total RNA was extracted with Trizol reagent, and quality was checked on an Agilent 2100 Bioanalyzer. The CDR1 and CDR2 encoded by the germline V gene are KGHSH and LQKENI. Its CDR3 holds 16 amino acids, cysteine through phenylalanine. Only the CDR3 portion is preserved as DNA: 48 bases, with reading frame beginning at the first base. A distance of 18 bases separates the germline ends of V and J, which lose 3 bases and 4 bases respectively.

This sample was included in a study of T cells in Graves' hyperthyroidism and ophthalmopathy (dated by TCRdb to the late 2010s). Regarding the research as a whole: A discovery cohort of about 95 patients, roughly 40 with Graves' ophthalmopathy and 55 to 60 with stable Graves' hyperthyroidism, was used to find distinguishing TCR V-J signatures. TCR Vbeta CDR3 sequencing of approximately 140 peripheral blood samples (more than 40 ophthalmopathy, 75 hyperthyroidism and roughly 17 progressor patients) is reported in the paper. Prospective prediction of ophthalmopathy was tested in an independent validation cohort of some 19 hyperthyroidism patients and 17 patients who later progressed to ophthalmopathy. The study also compared thyroid tissue and blood T-cell repertoires from roughly six Graves' hyperthyroidism patients. For training and testing, the 100 or so patients in the discovery cohort were randomly divided in a 7:3 ratio. Once sampling was done, hyperthyroidism patients were given methimazole at a starting dose of 30 mg daily, whereas ophthalmopathy patients were given high-dose intravenous methylprednisolone. Study-wide conclusions, independent of this receptor: Most expanded thyroid clonotypes (frequency above 0.001) were also detected in blood, a finding suggesting that blood repertoires may reflect thyroid immune responses. Sample size was not statistically predetermined, and blinding of investigators to group allocation was not performed. In validation, the model predicted progression to ophthalmopathy a median of about 5.9 months before onset, with over 60% sensitivity and roughly 79% specificity. A 13 V-J signature model separated ophthalmopathy from stable hyperthyroidism, with about 90% sensitivity and about 81% specificity in cross-validation and 80%/75% in testing.

TCR beta CDR3 regions were amplified from RNA transcripts. A first-round RT-PCR of the TCR CDR3 used the HTBI primer set with the Qiagen OneStep RT-PCR kit. Libraries were constructed in a second round of multiplex PCR, after which size selection and purification were carried out. Libraries were sequenced paired-end with 100 bp reads on an Illumina HiSeq2000. In the paper's pipeline: SOAPnuke was used to process the raw data, with reads discarded if the reads contained adapters or uncalled bases, had a mean Phred below 15, or lacked an exact constant-primer or identifier match. High-quality paired reads were merged using COPE v1.2.5, and each unique nucleotide sequence was defined as a clonotype. Clonotypes were aligned to IMGT TRBV, TRBD and TRBJ reference segments using MiTCR v1.1. The analysis included only V-J combinations with a frequency above 0.0001, which together covered approximately 99% of the repertoires. The TCS score was defined as the ratio of F50 (clonal expansion) to E x V (chaos), calculated using BLOSUM62-based TCRdist between CDR3 peptides within each V-J. Welch's t-statistics and random forest reduced several hundred V-J features to 10 to 15, which were used in a naive Bayes classifier (R e1071). The Morisita-Horn index was used to measure how similar the thyroid and blood repertoires were. The public reads were run again by TCRdb, first through fastp at Q25 and then through MiXCR, and only productive beta chains were kept. Rows are unified per CDR3 protein, each entry keeping the most common DNA and genes. TCRdb, not the authors, supplied the V and J calls. This sample gives about 49,000 distinct CDR3 sequences in total; around 55% of them show up just once. The ten largest clones represent over 30% of the sample.

Recombination joined TRBV18 with TRBJ2-5; there is no confident call for the D gene. Sequenced material: peripheral blood or thyroid tissue (not recorded which). The TCR comes from a man aged 18-30 years with Graves' hyperthyroidism. At the DNA level, the sequence is TGTGCCAGCTCACCTACCCGGATTGACCGCGGAGAGACCCAGTACTTC. Translated, it reads CASSPTRIDRGETQYF.